This TCR beta chain appears in the sequencing data of a study of read filtering for tumor transcriptome and immune sequencing (TCRdb year 2020). Broadly, across the study: The cohort was composed of about 16 male and roughly 13 female patients, with a mean age of about 65 years and an age range of roughly 45 to 80. By revised international staging, roughly 8 patients were R-ISS I, 16 were R-ISS II and about seven were R-ISS III. After DNase treatment, whole-transcriptome libraries were prepared with the TruSeq RNA Access Library Prep Kit. Per sample, about 4.05 to 11 million TCR-region mapped reads were obtained with IR-seq, compared with only about 80 to 1,300 with RNA-seq. The study compared TCR repertoires from targeted immune repertoire sequencing and bulk whole-transcriptome sequencing run on the same bone marrow samples. A main aim was a read-filtering strategy for immune repertoire data, specifically whether clonotypes supported by a single read should be removed. Here is what the overall study found, with its caveats: Removing single-read clonotypes increased the correlation between IR-seq and RNA-seq shared clonotype proportions. In IR-seq, single-read clonotypes were 80% to 90% of clonotypes but approximately 3.5% of total reads; in RNA-seq they were about 70% of clonotypes and approximately 40% of reads. Rather than purified T cells, the sorted CD138-negative fraction was a mixed bone marrow immune population. Compared with RNA-seq, IR-seq captured clonotypes at much greater depth and more reliably, and a smaller IR-seq throughput was enough to identify most of the shared clonotypes.

The Immunoverse kit was used to build TCR libraries from 400 to 500 ng RNA, with molecular barcoded adaptors covering alpha/delta and beta/gamma chains. TCR library preparation used the same RNA that was used for transcriptome sequencing. Sequencing of TCR libraries was carried out on an Illumina HiSeq 4000 with 2 x 150 cycles. Per the original workflow: With MiXCR, TCR reads were aligned to human V, D, J and C references and assembled into CDR3 clonotypes, with quality filtering and error correction included. The tcR package in R was used for analysis of clonotype counts and gene usage diversity. Raw mapping reads were checked after the RNA-seq reads had been mapped by STAR aligner version 2.5.3a onto the human GRCh37 genome. To test the effect of sequencing depth on detected clonotypes, IR-seq fastq files were randomly downsampled using Seqtk 1.3. Using fastp at Q25 and MiXCR, TCRdb reprocessed the public reads and kept productive beta chains. Rows merge per CDR3 protein into single entries with the most common DNA and genes. In this record, the V and J calls reflect TCRdb's handling and not the investigators' own analysis. For this sample the table gives tens of thousands of distinct CDR3 sequences, of which roughly 13% were detected only once. Less than 35% of the sample is taken by the ten largest.

Each patient had bone marrow sampled at the time of active disease. Ficoll-Hypaque density gradient centrifugation was used to isolate the bone marrow mononuclear cells. Myeloma plasma cells were removed and CD138-negative cells were obtained by negative selection following labeling with CD138 magnetic microbeads on a MACS separator. Flow cytometry with CD138 antibodies on an Attune NxT was used to check how pure the isolated cells were. Total RNA was extracted with TRIzol reagent and quantified with a NanoDrop spectrophotometer. For each patient, paired RNA-seq and IR-seq were run on the CD138-negative bone marrow sample from that patient. Details on this clonotype: This receptor's antigen is unknown. Nothing much larger sits one base from this clone, and base qualities are not available.

The CDR3 contains 14 residues, cysteine and phenylalanine counted. Only CDR3 DNA is held: 42 bases, read in frame from base 1. The V and J ends are trimmed by 5 bases and 3 bases, leaving 11 bases between them. The chain uses TRBV12-3 or TRBV12-4 and TRBJ1-5; the D gene remains uncertain. The sequenced sample consisted of a population of CD138-negative cells sorted from bone marrow. The cell subset or site label corresponds to: bone marrow mononuclear cells depleted of CD138+ plasma/myeloma cells by negative magnetic selection. This receptor was obtained from a donor at least 40 years old with multiple myeloma. The bases are TGTGCCAGCAGTCCCGCTGCATACAATCAGCCCCAGCATTTT. It translates as CASSPAAYNQPQHF.